This T cell receptor beta chain was identified in a study of cytomegalovirus exposure and HLA in healthy donors. Study-level points and caveats: In a later analysis, several top co-occurrence clusters appeared linked to parvovirus B19, influenza, CMV and Epstein-Barr virus.

Though probably carrying unrecorded immune exposures, donors were nominally healthy at sampling. This clone was observed a single time. The antigen remains unidentified. The CDR3 totals 16 residues. Per the germline V gene, CDR1 is SGHRS and CDR2 is YFSETQ. The V end was cut by 0 bases, the J end by 1 base, with 8 bases between. The PCR contained 60 Vbeta and 13 Jbeta primers. TCRdb's copy holds only in-frame clones and misses some; the assay was immunoSEQ multiplex PCR. Of under 150,000 clones in the sample, over 65% were seen once. This receptor was obtained from a woman under 30 in good health and CMV-seronegative. The chain combines TRBV5-1 with TRBJ1-6, with D possibly being TRBD1 (5 bases). Sequenced input: PBMCs. The DNA of the CDR3 is TGCGCCAGCAGCTTGGGTCAGGGTTCCTATAATTCACCCCTCCACTTT. Protein: CASSLGQGSYNSPLHF.